A single sample gave rise to the 10 T cell receptor beta chains below, sequenced in a study of cytomegalovirus exposure and HLA in healthy donors. Use of 60 Vbeta and 13 Jbeta primers characterized the PCR. Only in-frame clones appear in the TCRdb table, and some are missing; sequencing was by immunoSEQ multiplex PCR. The sample carries 55,000 to 70,000 clones, around 74% recorded once. The material sequenced was PBMCs. The receptor set was obtained from a woman aged 60-75 years in good health and CMV-seropositive.

This clone was observed a handful of times. This chain uses TRBV5-4 with TRBJ2-7; 7 bases align to TRBD2. V lost 3 bases to trimming and J lost 6 bases; unmatched junction nucleotides: 3. The germline V gene has CDR1 SGHNT and CDR2 YYREEE (reference sequence). The CDR3 runs to 12 residues. The CDR3 protein is CASSYTGGEQYF. DNA of the CDR3: TGTGCCAGCAGCTATACGGGAGGCGAGCAGTACTTC.

The gene calls are TRBV6-1 and TRBJ1-2; a weak D match, TRBD1 (6 bases). The germline gives CDR1 MNHNS, CDR2 SASEGT. CDR3 length: 14 residues. V lost 6 bases to trimming and J lost 5 bases, with 16 bases between them. In nucleotides, the CDR3 is TGTGCCAGCAGGCCTCCCAGGGGCGGTTATGGCTACACCTTC. Translated: CASRPPRGGYGYTF.

The CDR3 protein is CASSPPGGQPQHF. The CDR3 nucleotides read TGTGCCAGCAGTCCCCCCGGCGGACAGCCCCAGCATTTT. J is TRBJ1-5 and V is TRBV27; D not certain. Germline values: CDR1 MNHEY, CDR2 SMNVEV (reference sequence). CDR3 length: 13 amino acids. Trimming took off 5 bases at V and 7 bases at J, with 12 bases between the two ends.

In this sample, this clone turned up once. V usage is TRBV6-5 and J usage is TRBJ2-7, with 9 positions matching TRBD2. The CDR3 spans 16 residues. Germline V lookup: CDR1 MNHEY, CDR2 SVGAGI. J lost 7 bases, V lost 4 bases, and 14 bases had no gene match. The CDR3 DNA follows: TGTGCCAGCAGTTCCCGGTCGGCTAGCGGGATGGGGGAGCAGTACTTC. Protein product: CASSSRSASGMGEQYF.

V gene TRBV9 combines with J gene TRBJ1-6, with D tentatively TRBD1 (6 bases). This CDR3 comprises 13 residues. V lost 2 bases and J lost 8, with 8 bases in between. Germline CDR1 reads SGDLS; CDR2 reads YYNGEE. This CDR3 is CASSVRQDSPLHF. The CDR3 DNA reads TGTGCCAGCAGCGTCCGACAGGATTCACCCCTCCACTTT.

The CDR3 DNA follows: TGTGCCAGCAGCTTGTATCGGGGGGGCGGTGAGACCCAGTACTTC. Translating it yields CASSLYRGGGETQYF. The gene calls are TRBV5-6 and TRBJ2-5; 8 nucleotides agree with TRBD2. The CDR3 runs to 15 residues. Germline loops: CDR1 SGHDT, CDR2 YYEEEE. Trimming at V came to 1 base and at J to 5 bases, leaving 7 bases not matched to a gene.

This clone was counted once. V and J are TRBV6-5 and TRBJ1-2; 9 positions agree with TRBD1. Losses at the gene ends were 7 bases for V and 4 bases for J; bases not matched to a gene: 7. The CDR3 is 14 residues long. Germline V lookup: CDR1 MNHEY, CDR2 SVGAGI. As DNA, the CDR3 is TGTGCCAGCACCGAGACAGGGGGAAGCTATGGCTACACCTTC. It yields the protein CASTETGGSYGYTF.

The chain carries TRBV29-1 and TRBJ1-5; tentative D call: TRBD1 (6 bases). The germline V gene encodes CDR1 SQVTM and CDR2 ANQGSEA. Deletions cut 5 bases from V and 2 bases from J, with 10 bases between. This CDR3 comprises 13 residues. DNA for the CDR3: TGCAGCGTTCGTGCAGGGGGCAATCAGCCCCAGCATTTT. It is translated as CSVRAGGNQPQHF.

The genes are TRBV27 and TRBJ2-1, with 8 positions matching TRBD2. With V trimmed by 6 bases and J by 5 bases, 12 bases remained unmatched. The CDR3 extends over 16 amino acids. Germline lookup yields CDR1 MNHEY and CDR2 SMNVEV (reference sequence). The CDR3 bases are TGTGCCAGCAGCACCAGACGGCGGGGGGCAAACAATGAGCAGTTCTTC. Its protein is CASSTRRRGANNEQFF.

The chain recombines TRBV5-4 with TRBJ1-1, with a weak D call TRBD1 (5 bases). The length of the CDR3 is 14 residues. The V gene lost 6 bases and the J gene lost 1 base, with 13 bases spanning the gap. CDR1 is SGHNT and CDR2 is YYREEE in the germline V gene (reference sequence). The CDR3 nucleotides read TGTGCCAGCACCTTCGCGGGGGGGAACACTGAAGCTTTCTTT. Its protein is CASTFAGGNTEAFF.